This T cell receptor (beta chain) comes out of a study of early T cells in non-severe SARS-CoV-2 infection. Study at large: The input, bulk RNA from unsorted whole blood, was sequenced, and chains were unpaired. Broader study findings: The study's VDJdb matching favored anti-spike CD8 responses and missed private and CD4 specificities.

The CDR3 length is 14 residues. Trimming cost V 7 bases and J 0 bases; bases outside gene matches: 2. CDR1 and CDR2 from the germline V gene are SNHLY and FYNNEI. This clonotype was counted a few times. Its antigen is unknown. Unique molecular identifiers were attached to individual cDNA molecules. In TCRdb, the 5' RACE reads were re-called with MiXCR into one record per CDR3 protein. The sample holds about 80,000 distinct CDR3 sequences, roughly a sixth seen once. This chain joins TRBV2 and TRBJ1-1, with 10 bases lining up with TRBD1. The sequence derives from an adult who was a healthcare worker with PCR-confirmed SARS-CoV-2 infection or an uninfected control (not recorded which). The specimen sequenced was whole blood. CDR3 nucleotide sequence: TGTGCCAGCAAAGGGACAGGGGTGAACACTGAAGCTTTCTTT. This gives the protein CASKGTGVNTEAFF.